A single sample gave rise to the 4 T cell receptor beta chains below, sequenced in a study of monozygotic twins with inflammatory bowel disease (dated by TCRdb to between 2017 and 2020). Libraries were prepared through 5' RACE. TCRdb names Illumina HiSeq 2500 as the instrument used. After reprocessing by TCRdb, each CDR3 protein sequence is one entry, and no DNA is given. In this sample's table one finds approximately 420,000 distinct CDR3 sequences. Of the sample, 2% to 3% is held by the ten largest clones. What was sequenced was blood. These receptors all come from a human donor with ulcerative colitis or Crohn's disease, or a healthy co-twin of an affected twin (not recorded which).

The chain has TRBV7-9 and TRBJ2-5. The CDR3 totals 12 residues. Germline CDR1 reads SEHNR; CDR2 reads FQNEAQ (reference sequence). The CDR3 region is CASSSTRETQYF.

V and J are TRBV20-1 and TRBJ1-2. The CDR3 totals 11 residues. Germline assignment: CDR1 DFQATT and CDR2 SNEGSKA (reference sequence). This CDR3 is CSAGRSYGYTF.

This sequence joins TRBV10-3 and TRBJ2-1; with no DNA, the TCRdb D assignment of TRBD2 cannot be verified. This CDR3 has 15 amino acids. In germline, CDR1 is ENHRY, CDR2 SYGVKD. The CDR3 sequence is CAIGTSQSSYNEQFF.

The chain combines TRBV12-3 or TRBV12-4 with TRBJ2-7; TCRdb selects TRBD1, and the lack of DNA leaves this call unchecked. The CDR3 sequence is 14 residues long. The CDR3 sequence: CASSFGGSTYEQYF.